The rows below give T cell receptor beta chains drawn from one sample of a study of cytomegalovirus exposure and HLA in healthy donors. TCRdb's copy holds only in-frame clones and misses some; the assay was immunoSEQ multiplex PCR. The data contain 150,000 to 200,000 clones, approximately 80% of them seen just once; the ten biggest clones take up more than 1.5%. Sequencing was done on a sample of PBMCs. Receptors were obtained from a man between 18 and 35 years old in good health and CMV-seronegative. The CDR3 runs from the conserved cysteine through the conserved F or W. A D gene is named only where the DNA matches it firmly. Clone size is given for some rows only: seen once, a few or many times, or a class if the clone is expanded.

CAIPGLAYNEQFF TGTGCCATTCCGGGACTAGCCTACAATGAGCAGTTCTTC TRBJ2-1 TRBD2 - TRBV7-9
CASSVRDREDQAFF TGTGCCAGCAGCGTCCGGGACAGGGAGGATCAAGCTTTCTTT TRBJ1-1 TRBD1 - TRBV7-8
CASGGGHSYEQYF TGTGCCAGCGGGGGGGGACACAGCTACGAGCAGTACTTC TRBJ2-7 - - TRBV28
CAPDKRQGTLVTYEQYF TGTGCCCCCGACAAACGGCAGGGGACATTAGTAACCTACGAGCAGTACTTC TRBJ2-7 - - TRBV27
CASSSSPSTDTQYF TGTGCCAGCAGCTCTAGCCCTAGCACAGATACGCAGTATTTT TRBJ2-3 - few TRBV7-6
CASSFDRGRGYTF TGTGCCAGCAGCTTTGACAGGGGGCGAGGCTACACCTTC TRBJ1-2 TRBD1 - TRBV7-2
CASSLGQGQYF TGTGCCAGCAGCTTGGGACAGGGGCAGTACTTC TRBJ2-7 TRBD1 - TRBV5-6
CASSLETSGGAGELFF TGTGCCAGCAGCTTGGAGACTAGCGGGGGGGCCGGGGAGCTGTTTTTT TRBJ2-2 TRBD2 - TRBV5-4
CASSFSGNTEAFF TGTGCCAGCTCCTTCTCGGGGAACACTGAAGCTTTCTTT TRBJ1-1 - - TRBV18
CASTPRGSARRTQYF TGTGCCAGCACCCCAAGGGGGAGCGCCAGAAGGACCCAGTACTTC TRBJ2-5 - - TRBV7-9
CASSLDQVSYEQYF TGTGCCAGCAGCTTAGATCAGGTCTCTTACGAGCAGTACTTC TRBJ2-7 - - TRBV11-2
CASSLDRGEQYF TGTGCCAGCAGCCTCGACAGGGGCGAGCAGTACTTC TRBJ2-7 TRBD1 few TRBV6-5
CASSPGGGVTEAFF TGTGCCAGCTCACCGGGGGGAGGAGTCACTGAAGCTTTCTTT TRBJ1-1 - - TRBV18
CASRARRGGSPYGYTF TGTGCCAGCAGAGCGCGTCGGGGGGGTTCTCCGTATGGCTACACCTTC TRBJ1-2 - - TRBV7-2
CASSLARVPMDYNEQFF TGCGCCAGCAGCTTGGCTCGGGTACCCATGGATTACAATGAGCAGTTCTTC TRBJ2-1 - - TRBV5-1
CASSQEVPGGADTQYF TGCGCCAGCAGCCAAGAAGTACCAGGGGGAGCAGATACGCAGTATTTT TRBJ2-3 TRBD1 - TRBV4-3
CASSLLAGARGTEAFF TGTGCCAGCAGTTTATTGGCGGGGGCGCGGGGTACTGAAGCTTTCTTT TRBJ1-1 - - TRBV28
CASSVIGGGAPLDNEQFF TGTGCCAGCAGCGTAATCGGCGGGGGGGCCCCCCTAGACAATGAGCAGTTCTTC TRBJ2-1 TRBD2 - TRBV9
CASSGGGQASGANVLTF TGTGCCAGCAGTGGGGGGGGACAGGCCTCTGGGGCCAACGTCCTGACTTTC TRBJ2-6 - - TRBV2
CASSLPPETQYF TGTGCCAGCAGCCTCCCCCCAGAGACCCAGTACTTC TRBJ2-5 - once TRBV11-2
CSVVSAGAGNQPQHF TGCAGCGTTGTTAGTGCGGGGGCGGGCAATCAGCCCCAGCATTTT TRBJ1-5 - - TRBV29-1
CSVEGQGGYGYTF TGCAGCGTTGAGGGACAGGGTGGCTATGGCTACACCTTC TRBJ1-2 TRBD1 once TRBV29-1